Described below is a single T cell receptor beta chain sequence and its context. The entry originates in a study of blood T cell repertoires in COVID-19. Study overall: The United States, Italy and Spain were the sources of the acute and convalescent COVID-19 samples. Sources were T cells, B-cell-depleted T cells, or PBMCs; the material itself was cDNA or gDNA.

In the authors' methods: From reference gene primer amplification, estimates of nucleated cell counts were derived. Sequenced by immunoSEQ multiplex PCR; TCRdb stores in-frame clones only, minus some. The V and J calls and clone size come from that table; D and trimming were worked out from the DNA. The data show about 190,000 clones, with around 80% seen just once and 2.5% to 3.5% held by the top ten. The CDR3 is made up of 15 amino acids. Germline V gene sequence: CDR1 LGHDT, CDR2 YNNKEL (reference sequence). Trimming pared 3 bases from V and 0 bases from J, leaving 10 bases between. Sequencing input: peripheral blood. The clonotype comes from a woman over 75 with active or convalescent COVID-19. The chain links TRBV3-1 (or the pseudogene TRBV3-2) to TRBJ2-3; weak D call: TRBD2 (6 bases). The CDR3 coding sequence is TGTGCCAGCAGCCAGCTCAGCGGGAGCACAGATACGCAGTATTTT. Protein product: CASSQLSGSTDTQYF.